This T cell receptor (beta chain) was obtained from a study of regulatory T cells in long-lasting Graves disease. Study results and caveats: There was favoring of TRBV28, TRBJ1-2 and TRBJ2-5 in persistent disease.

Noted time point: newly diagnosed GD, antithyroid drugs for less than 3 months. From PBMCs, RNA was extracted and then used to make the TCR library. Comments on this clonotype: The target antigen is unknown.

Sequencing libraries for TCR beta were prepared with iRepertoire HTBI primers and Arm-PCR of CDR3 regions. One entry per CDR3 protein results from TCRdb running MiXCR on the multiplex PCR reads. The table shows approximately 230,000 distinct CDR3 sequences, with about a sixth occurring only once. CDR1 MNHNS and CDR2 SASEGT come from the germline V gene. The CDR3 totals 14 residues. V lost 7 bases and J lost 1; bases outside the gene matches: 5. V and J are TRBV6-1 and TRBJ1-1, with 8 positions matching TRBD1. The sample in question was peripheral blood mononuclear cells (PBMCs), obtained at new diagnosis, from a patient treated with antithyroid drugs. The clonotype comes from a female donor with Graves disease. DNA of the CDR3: TGTGCCAGCACCTCACAGGGGGGGAACACTGAAGCTTTCTTT. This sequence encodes CASTSQGGNTEAFF.